The 16 T cell receptor beta chains below were found in one sample sequenced in a study of T cells after yellow fever vaccination. TCRdb itself ran the 5' RACE reads through MiXCR, one entry per CDR3 protein. The sample consists of roughly 50,000 distinct CDR3 sequences, about 7.9% of them appearing once. The material sequenced was CD8+ T cells sorted from PBMCs, taken around 14 days after the first yellow fever vaccination. The receptor set was obtained from a man younger than 30 who received the YFV17D yellow fever vaccine.

This clonotype has ten or more counts. This chain connects TRBV30 to TRBJ1-5; TRBD1 might be the D (6 bases). V lost 4 bases and J 7 bases, leaving 14 bases between the germline ends. The germline gives CDR1 GTSNPN, CDR2 SVGIG (reference sequence). The CDR3 is 13 residues long. In DNA form, the CDR3 reads TGTGCCTGGAACGGGGGGCGGGGACAGCCCCAGCATTTT. It specifies CAWNGGRGQPQHF.

This clonotype was counted many times. This sequence joins TRBV9 and TRBJ2-7; D may be TRBD1 (6 bases). The CDR3 is made up of 14 amino acids. V gave up 3 bases and J gave up 2 bases, with 12 bases separating them. Germline values: CDR1 SGDLS, CDR2 YYNGEE. The CDR3 DNA reads as TGTGCCAGCAGCGATACGACAGGAGCCTACGAGCAGTACTTC. It encodes CASSDTTGAYEQYF.

This clonotype was counted many times. V is TRBV27 and J is TRBJ2-3, with 8 bases matching TRBD2. Losses at the gene ends were 6 bases for V and 8 bases for J; bases not matched to a gene: 16. Germline CDR1 is MNHEY and CDR2 is SMNVEV (reference sequence). CDR3 size: 16 residues. The CDR3 DNA reads as TGTGCCAGCAGCCCGACCGGGACTAGAATGCAACCTACGCAGTATTTT. Protein product: CASSPTGTRMQPTQYF.

The sample holds many counts of this clonotype. This chain uses TRBV4-1 with TRBJ2-5; tentatively, D is TRBD2 (5 bases). There are 14 residues in the CDR3. Germline lookup yields CDR1 MGHRA and CDR2 YSYEKL. The ends were cut back, 1 base at V and 9 bases at J, with 15 bases in the middle. The CDR3 region is CASSQVAGIESQYF. The CDR3 region has the DNA TGCGCCAGCAGCCAAGTGGCCGGGATTGAGTCCCAGTACTTC.

The sample holds a few counts of this clonotype. V gene TRBV7-6 combines with J gene TRBJ2-7; tentatively, D is TRBD1 (5 bases). V dropped 0 bases and J dropped 2 bases, with 14 bases sitting between them. CDR1 is SGHVS, CDR2 FNYEAQ, per germline. CDR3 length: 16 amino acids. The CDR3 sequence is CASSLAPAGQTYEQYF. For the CDR3, the DNA is TGTGCCAGCAGCTTAGCGCCGGCAGGGCAGACCTACGAGCAGTACTTC.

In this sample, this clonotype turned up many times. V gene TRBV5-1 combines with J gene TRBJ1-2, with 8 bases aligning to TRBD1. The CDR3 contains 14 residues. Trimming took 4 bases from V and 5 from J; bases not matched to a gene: 7. CDR1 is SGHRS and CDR2 is YFSETQ in the germline V gene. CDR3 in amino acids: CASSPDRVTYGYTF. In DNA form, the CDR3 reads TGCGCCAGCAGCCCGGACAGGGTAACGTATGGCTACACCTTC.

This clonotype was seen at least ten times. The chain joins TRBV5-1 to TRBJ1-2, with D hard to call. The V end was cut by 4 bases, the J end by 0 bases, with 13 bases between. CDR1 is SGHRS, CDR2 YFSETQ, per germline. The CDR3 extends over 15 amino acids. CDR3 coding DNA: TGCGCCAGCAGCCCCCGGGAGGGAACTAACTATGGCTACACCTTC. Protein product: CASSPREGTNYGYTF.

At least ten counts were recorded for this clonotype. CDR3 DNA sequence: TGTGCCAGCTCACCAGAACAGGGGATATACAATGAGCAGTTCTTC. Translated, it gives CASSPEQGIYNEQFF. V and J are TRBV18 and TRBJ2-1; TRBD1 agrees at 7 bases. This CDR3 region has 15 residues. Germline CDR1 is KGHSH and CDR2 is LQKENI. J lost 4 bases, V lost 2 bases, and 5 bases had no gene match.

This clonotype showed up many times. The genes are TRBV4-1 and TRBJ2-3, with D uncertain. The germline V gene encodes CDR1 MGHRA and CDR2 YSYEKL. V lost 6 bases to trimming and J lost 6 bases, with 13 bases between them. The CDR3 extends over 13 amino acids. The CDR3 loop reads CASRPTFYDTQYF. DNA of the CDR3: TGCGCCAGCAGACCCACCTTCTACGATACGCAGTATTTT.

V and J are TRBV7-3 and TRBJ2-1; 12 bases agree with TRBD2. The CDR3 consists of 15 residues. The junction had 5 bases not matched to a gene; V was cut back by 4 bases and J by 7 bases. CDR1 is SGHTA, CDR2 FQGTGA, per germline. The chain's CDR3 is CASSWGLAGTNEQFF. CDR3 DNA: TGTGCCAGCAGCTGGGGACTAGCGGGTACAAATGAGCAGTTCTTC.

This clonotype was counted at least ten times. The genes are TRBV5-5 and TRBJ2-1; TRBD1 matches 7 bases. This CDR3 contains 14 residues. Germline-derived CDR1 and CDR2 are SGHKS and YYEKEE (reference sequence). Trimming at V came to 0 bases and at J to 6 bases, leaving 3 bases not matched to a gene. This CDR3 is CASSLVTGLNEQFF. CDR3 in DNA: TGTGCCAGCAGCTTGGTGACAGGGCTCAATGAGCAGTTCTTC.

The chain carries TRBV7-9 and TRBJ1-1; TRBD1 is a possible D gene (5 bases). CDR3 length equals 14 residues. Trimming shortened V by 5 bases and J by 1 base, and 11 bases separated the two germline ends. The V gene's germline CDR1 is SEHNR and CDR2 FQNEAQ (reference sequence). CDR3 amino acids: CASSTTTENTEAFF. DNA of the CDR3: TGTGCCAGCAGCACAACGACAGAGAACACTGAAGCTTTCTTT.

Many counts were recorded for this clonotype. The chain joins TRBV7-2 to TRBJ2-5, with TRBD2 matching over 8 bases. The ends lost 5 bases at V and 2 bases at J; junction bases unmatched: 10. There are 16 residues in the CDR3. Germline-derived CDR1 and CDR2 are SGHTA and FQGNSA. The CDR3 DNA follows: TGTGCCAGCAGCGTCTTACTAGCGGTTAAGCAAGAGACCCAGTACTTC. Its translation is CASSVLLAVKQETQYF.

This clonotype was counted ten times or more. The chain joins TRBV29-1 to TRBJ2-5; 9 nucleotides line up with TRBD2. The V gene's germline CDR1 is SQVTM and CDR2 ANQGSEA. The CDR3 contains 11 residues. CDR3 bases: TGCGGCGGGAGGGTAAAAGAGACCCAGTACTTC. Translated, it gives CGGRVKETQYF.

For this clonotype: Given a much more abundant clone one base away, this may be a read error. CDR3 nucleotide sequence: TGTGCCAGCAGCGGATCCGGGACAGGGGCTTGCAATGAGCAGTTCTTC. Amino acids: CASSGSGTGACNEQFF. The chain employs TRBV7-9 and TRBJ2-1; TRBD1 agrees at 10 bases. This CDR3 spans 16 amino acids. Germline V lookup: CDR1 SEHNR, CDR2 FQNEAQ (reference sequence). Losses at the gene ends were 5 bases for V and 6 bases for J; bases not matched to a gene: 10.

The table lists this clonotype with many counts. The chain links TRBV5-1 to TRBJ2-7, with TRBD1 identical over 10 bases. V shed 4 bases, J shed 2 bases, and the junction held 6 bases outside the gene matches. Germline CDR1 is SGHRS and CDR2 is YFSETQ. This CDR3 contains 15 residues. The CDR3, as DNA: TGCGCCAGCAGCCTATGGGACAGGGGAACCTACGAGCAGTACTTC. Translation gives CASSLWDRGTYEQYF.